This T cell receptor (beta chain) was recovered during a study of shared clonotypes between healthy human individuals. Assay used: immunoSEQ multiplex PCR; TCRdb lists only in-frame clones, some missing. The data show 110,000 or so clones, with roughly two thirds seen just once and 24% held by the top ten. Comments on this clone: This sample includes further DNA sequences coding for the same CDR3.

Both CD45RO+ cells and CCR7-negative CD45RA+ TemRA cells were combined to make up CD8 memory. The ends were cut back, 2 bases at V and 0 bases at J, with 6 bases in the middle. This CDR3 has 14 amino acids. Germline assignment: CDR1 SGHDT and CDR2 YYEEEE. This chain connects TRBV5-6 to TRBJ1-5; D is undetermined. Sequenced sample: memory CD8+ T cells sorted from blood. Stated subset: CD45RO+ cells pooled with CCR7-negative TemRA cells. The sequence was obtained from a woman in her 30s in good health. The CDR3 DNA reads TGTGCCAGCAGCTTAAGGTATAGCAATCAGCCCCAGCATTTT. This sequence encodes CASSLRYSNQPQHF. Based on the CDR3 plus reference TRBV5-6 and TRBJ1-5, the full variable domain is DAGVTQSPTHLIKTRGQQVTLRCSPKSGHDTVSWYQQALGQGPQFIFQYYEEEERQRGNFPDRFSGHQFPNYSSELNVNALLLGDSALYLCASSLRYSNQPQHFGDGTRLSIL.